The sequence of this T cell receptor (beta chain) was determined in a study of T cells in Graves' hyperthyroidism and ophthalmopathy. Study-wide points: Blood also showed most of the thyroid clonotypes that were expanded above 0.001. Ophthalmopathy was identified by the model a median roughly 6.5 months ahead of onset.

The V end was cut by 2 bases, the J end by 2 bases, with 9 bases between. CDR1 MNHEY and CDR2 SVGAGI come from the germline V gene. CDR3 length: 15 amino acids. Exclusion of patients followed from uncontrolled infection, other autoimmune disease, pregnancy or lactation. What was amplified from RNA transcripts were TCR beta CDR3 regions. HTBI primers were the set used in a first-round RT-PCR of the TCR CDR3. TCRdb fed the multiplex PCR reads into MiXCR, producing one record per CDR3 protein. Of approximately 610,000 distinct CDR3 sequences listed, roughly 14% are singletons. This clonotype came up many times. The target antigen is unknown.

The TCR comes from a woman in her thirties or forties with Graves' ophthalmopathy. Input material: blood. The gene calls are TRBV6-5 and TRBJ2-2, with D possibly TRBD1 on 5 matching bases. CDR3: CASSYQGINTGELFF. The CDR3 bases are TGTGCCAGCAGTTACCAGGGAATCAACACCGGGGAGCTGTTTTTT.